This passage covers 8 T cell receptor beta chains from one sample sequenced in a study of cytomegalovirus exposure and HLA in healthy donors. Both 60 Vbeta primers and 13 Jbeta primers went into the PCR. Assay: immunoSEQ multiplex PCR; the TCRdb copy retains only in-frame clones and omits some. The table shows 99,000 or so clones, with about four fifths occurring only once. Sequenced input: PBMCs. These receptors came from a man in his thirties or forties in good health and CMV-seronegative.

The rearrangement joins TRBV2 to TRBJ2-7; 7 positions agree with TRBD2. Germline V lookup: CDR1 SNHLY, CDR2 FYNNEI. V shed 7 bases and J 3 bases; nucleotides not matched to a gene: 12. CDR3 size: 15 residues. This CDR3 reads CASILNGGVDYEQYF. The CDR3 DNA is TGTGCCAGCATCCTAAATGGGGGGGTGGACTACGAGCAGTACTTC.

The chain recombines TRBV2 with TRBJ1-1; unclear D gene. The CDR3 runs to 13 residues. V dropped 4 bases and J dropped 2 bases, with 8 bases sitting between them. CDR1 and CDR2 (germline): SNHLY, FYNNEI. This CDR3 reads CASSVQPNTEAFF. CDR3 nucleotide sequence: TGTGCCAGCAGTGTACAGCCAAACACTGAAGCTTTCTTT.

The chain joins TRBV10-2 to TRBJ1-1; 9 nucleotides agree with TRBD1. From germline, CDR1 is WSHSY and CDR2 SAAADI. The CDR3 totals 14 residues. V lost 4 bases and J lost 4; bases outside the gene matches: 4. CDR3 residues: CASSAGQGFTEAFF. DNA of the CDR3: TGCGCCAGCAGTGCGGGACAGGGTTTCACTGAAGCTTTCTTT.

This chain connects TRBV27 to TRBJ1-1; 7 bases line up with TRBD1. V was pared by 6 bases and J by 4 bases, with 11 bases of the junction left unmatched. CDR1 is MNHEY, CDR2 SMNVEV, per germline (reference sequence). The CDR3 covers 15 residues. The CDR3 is CASRLQGGRGTEAFF. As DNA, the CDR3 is TGTGCCAGCAGGTTACAAGGGGGCAGGGGCACTGAAGCTTTCTTT.

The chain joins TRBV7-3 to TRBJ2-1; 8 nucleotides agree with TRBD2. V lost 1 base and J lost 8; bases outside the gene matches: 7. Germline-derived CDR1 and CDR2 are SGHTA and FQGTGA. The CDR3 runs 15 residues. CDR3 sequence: CASSLNGLAGHEQFF. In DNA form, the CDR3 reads TGTGCCAGCAGCTTAAATGGCCTAGCGGGCCATGAGCAGTTCTTC.

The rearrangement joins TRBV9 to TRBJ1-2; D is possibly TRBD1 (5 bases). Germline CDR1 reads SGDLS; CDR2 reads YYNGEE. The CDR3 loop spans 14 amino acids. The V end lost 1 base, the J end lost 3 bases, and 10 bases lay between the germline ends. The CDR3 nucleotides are TGTGCCAGCAGCGTATCCGGGGGGGACTATGGCTACACCTTC. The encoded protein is CASSVSGGDYGYTF.

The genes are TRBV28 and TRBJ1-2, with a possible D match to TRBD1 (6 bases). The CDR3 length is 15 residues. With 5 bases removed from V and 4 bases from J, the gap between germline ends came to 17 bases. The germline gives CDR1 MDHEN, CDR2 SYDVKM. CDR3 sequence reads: CASSPSVGGAYGYTF. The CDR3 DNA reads TGTGCCAGCAGTCCGTCAGTGGGGGGGGCCTATGGCTACACCTTC.

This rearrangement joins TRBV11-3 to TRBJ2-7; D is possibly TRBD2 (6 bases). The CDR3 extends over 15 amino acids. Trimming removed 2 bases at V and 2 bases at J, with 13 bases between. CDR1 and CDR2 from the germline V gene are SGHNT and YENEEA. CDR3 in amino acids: CASSLRTGLAYEQYF. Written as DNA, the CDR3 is TGTGCCAGCAGCTTAAGAACGGGACTCGCCTACGAGCAGTACTTC.